The TCR beta chain described here comes from a study of OX40 agonist ivuxolimab in advanced cancers. Study-wide background: With ivuxolimab, an agonistic anti-OX40 (CD134) antibody, patients were treated. Eligibility admitted prior anti-PD-1, anti-PD-L1 or anti-CTLA-4 therapy; around 41% had some. Study-level points and caveats: Antigen specificity of clonally expanded peripheral T cells was not established.

Clones were read by immunoSEQ multiplex PCR, and TCRdb kept only the in-frame ones, dropping some. The sample shows 120,000 or so clones, 93% of them seen only once. The ends were cut back, 0 bases at V and 0 bases at J, with 6 bases in the middle. From germline, CDR1 is MGHRA and CDR2 YSYEKL. There are 14 residues in the CDR3. With respect to this clone: No antigen is known for it.

This clonotype originated in an adult with an advanced solid tumor such as melanoma, head and neck, liver or kidney cancer. The V gene is TRBV4-1, the J gene TRBJ2-7; D unresolved. The source material was CD4+ or CD8+ T cells sorted from blood, sampled in a trial of the OX40 agonist ivuxolimab. The CDR3 region has the DNA TGCGCCAGCAGCCAAGAGCGCGACTCCTACGAGCAGTACTTC. Translating gives CASSQERDSYEQYF.